This T cell receptor (beta chain) was profiled in a study of blood T cell repertoires in COVID-19. Original methodology: Amplification with reference gene primers provided the estimates of nucleated cell counts. Here immunoSEQ multiplex PCR was the method, and the copy in TCRdb shows in-frame clones only, minus some. The V and J calls and clone size come from that table; D and trimming were worked out from the DNA. This table holds 200,000 to 300,000 clones, more than 75% found once. Trimming at V came to 7 bases and at J to 8 bases, leaving 12 bases not matched to a gene. Germline CDR1 reads SEHNR; CDR2 reads FQNEAQ (reference sequence). The CDR3 has 15 residues.

Sequences were obtained from peripheral blood. The rearrangement uses TRBV7-9 and TRBJ2-1; 9 positions agree with TRBD2. The source is a man aged 35 to 55 who had recovered from COVID-19. CDR3 sequence reads: CASNPPAGGFYEQFF. DNA of the CDR3: TGTGCCAGCAACCCCCCTGCGGGGGGGTTCTATGAGCAGTTCTTC.